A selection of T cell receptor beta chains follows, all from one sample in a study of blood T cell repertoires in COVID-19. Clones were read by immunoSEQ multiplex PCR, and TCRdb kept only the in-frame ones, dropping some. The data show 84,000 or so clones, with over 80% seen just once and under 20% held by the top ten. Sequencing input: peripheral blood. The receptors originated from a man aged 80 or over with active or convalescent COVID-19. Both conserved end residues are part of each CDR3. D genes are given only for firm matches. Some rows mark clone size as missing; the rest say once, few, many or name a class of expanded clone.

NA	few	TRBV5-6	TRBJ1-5	TGTGCCAGCAGCTTGGGGACAGCCCTCCGGCCCCAGCATTTT	CASSLGTALRPQHF
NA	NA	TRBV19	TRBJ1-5	TGTGCCAGTAGTATAGTCAGGGCCGGCAATCAGCCCCAGCATTTT	CASSIVRAGNQPQHF
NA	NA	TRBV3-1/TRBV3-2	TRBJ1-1	TGTGCCAGCAGCCCCCTACGGGGGAACACTGAAGCTTTCTTT	CASSPLRGNTEAFF
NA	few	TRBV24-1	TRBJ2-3	TGTGCCACCAGTGTCAGCGGGCGGAACACAGATACGCAGTATTTT	CATSVSGRNTDTQYF
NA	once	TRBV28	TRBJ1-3	TGTGCCAGCCTGGAGGACAGTGCTGGAAACACCATATATTTT	CASLEDSAGNTIYF
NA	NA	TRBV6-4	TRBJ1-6	TGTGCCAGCAGTGTCGCTGCCCTCGCGGGACCCCTCCACTTT	CASSVAALAGPLHF
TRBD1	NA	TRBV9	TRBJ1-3	TGTGCCAGCAGCTCGCAAATGACAGGGGCTGGAAACACCATATATTTT	CASSSQMTGAGNTIYF
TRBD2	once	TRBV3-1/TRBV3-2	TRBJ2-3	TGTGCCAGCAGCCAGAAACTAGCGGGAGTTACAGATACGCAGTATTTT	CASSQKLAGVTDTQYF
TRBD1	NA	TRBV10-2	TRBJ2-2	TGCGCCAGCAGGGGGACAGGGGGCGTGGGCACCGGGGAGCTGTTTTTT	CASRGTGGVGTGELFF
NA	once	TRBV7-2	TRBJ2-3	TGTGCCAGCAGCTTAGGGGGCCAAGATACGCAGTATTTT	CASSLGGQDTQYF
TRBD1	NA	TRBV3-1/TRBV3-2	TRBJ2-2	TGTGCCAGCAAACTCCGACAGGGTACCGGGGAGCTGTTTTTT	CASKLRQGTGELFF
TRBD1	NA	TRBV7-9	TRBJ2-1	TGTGCCAACATCGACAGGGGAGACGAGCAGTTCTTC	CANIDRGDEQFF
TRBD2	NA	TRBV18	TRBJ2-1	TGTGCCAGCTCACCGCAGAGACCGGGACTAGAATACAATGAGCAGTTCTTC	CASSPQRPGLEYNEQFF
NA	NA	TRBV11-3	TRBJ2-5	TGTGCCAGCAGCTTAGTAGCGCAAGAGACCCAGTACTTC	CASSLVAQETQYF
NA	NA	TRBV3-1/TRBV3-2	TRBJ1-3	TGTGCCAGCAGCCAAGATGGAGGGAGGAACACCATATATTTT	CASSQDGGRNTIYF
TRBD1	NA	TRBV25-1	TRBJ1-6	TGTGCCAGCAGACCCGGGACAGGGTGGTCACCCCTCCACTTT	CASRPGTGWSPLHF
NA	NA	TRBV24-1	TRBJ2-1	TGTGCCACCAGTAGGGGCAATGAGCAGTTCTTC	CATSRGNEQFF
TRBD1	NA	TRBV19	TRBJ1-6	TGTGCCAGTAGTCCCGGGACAGGGTTTCATTCACCCCTCCACTTT	CASSPGTGFHSPLHF
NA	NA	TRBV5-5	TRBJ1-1	TGTGCCAGCAGTGCTCAGGGGCCTGTGAACACTGAAGCTTTCTTT	CASSAQGPVNTEAFF
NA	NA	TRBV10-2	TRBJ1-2	TGCGCCAGCAGTGATGGGGCAGGGATCTATGGCTACACCTTC	CASSDGAGIYGYTF
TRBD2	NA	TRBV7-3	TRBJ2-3	TGTGCCAGCAGCTCCGGACTAGCGGGAGCTGGAGATACGCAGTATTTT	CASSSGLAGAGDTQYF
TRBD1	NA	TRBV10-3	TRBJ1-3	TGTGCCACCGCGGACAGGGTTGGAAACACCATATATTTT	CATADRVGNTIYF
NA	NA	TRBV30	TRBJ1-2	TGTGCCTGGAGTGTCCCCGCGAGTGTCTATGGCTACACCTTC	CAWSVPASVYGYTF
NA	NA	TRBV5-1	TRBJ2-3	TGCGCCAGCAGCTTGCGTCAGGGGAAGGATACGCAGTATTTT	CASSLRQGKDTQYF
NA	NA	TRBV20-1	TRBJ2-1	TGCAGTGCTATAGACAATGAGCAGTTCTTC	CSAIDNEQFF
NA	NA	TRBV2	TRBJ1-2	TGTGCCAGCGTCAGGCTTAACTATGGCTACACCTTC	CASVRLNYGYTF
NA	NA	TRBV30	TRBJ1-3	TGTGCCTGGAGCCCCACAACAACTGGAAACACCATATATTTT	CAWSPTTTGNTIYF
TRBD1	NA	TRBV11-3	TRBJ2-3	TGTGCCAGCAGCAGAAGAAGCCGGGACAGGGCTGGAGATACGCAGTATTTT	CASSRRSRDRAGDTQYF
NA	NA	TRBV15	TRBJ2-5	TGTGCCACCAGCAGAGATGTGGGGGGTGCGGGGACCCAGTACTTC	CATSRDVGGAGTQYF
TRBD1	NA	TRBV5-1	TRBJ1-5	TGCGCCAGCAGCTTCGGACAGGGGGACGGGCAGCCCCAGCATTTT	CASSFGQGDGQPQHF
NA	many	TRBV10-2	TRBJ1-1	TGCGCCAGCAGTCCCTCCGCAAGACAGAACACTGAAGCTTTCTTT	CASSPSARQNTEAFF
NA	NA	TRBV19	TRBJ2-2	TGTGCCAGCCAGCTAGCGACGAACACCGGGGAGCTGTTTTTT	CASQLATNTGELFF
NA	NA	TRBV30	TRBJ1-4	TGTGCCTGGAGTGTTGGAGGGGCAGGAGAAAAACTGTTTTTT	CAWSVGGAGEKLFF
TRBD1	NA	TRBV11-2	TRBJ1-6	TGTGCCAGCACCAGACAGGGTGGTAATTCACCCCTCCACTTT	CASTRQGGNSPLHF
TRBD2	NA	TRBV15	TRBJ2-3	TGTGCCACCAGCAGAACTAGCGGGGCCTTCGATACGCAGTATTTT	CATSRTSGAFDTQYF
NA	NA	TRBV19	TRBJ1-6	TGTGCCGCCCTACGTGTAACCCTCCACTTT	CAALRVTLHF
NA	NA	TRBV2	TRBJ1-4	TGTGCCAGCAGCCTTAACGGCGGGGCCTCTAATGAAAAACTGTTTTTT	CASSLNGGASNEKLFF
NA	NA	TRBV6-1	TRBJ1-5	TGTGCCAGCAATGAAGGGACATTTACCGATCAGCCCCAGCATTTT	CASNEGTFTDQPQHF
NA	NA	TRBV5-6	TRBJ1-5	TGTGCCAGCAGCTTGGCGAGGGGGGGCCGGGGCAATCAGCCCCAGCATTTT	CASSLARGGRGNQPQHF
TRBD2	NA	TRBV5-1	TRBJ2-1	TGCGCCAGCAGCTTGAGTAGCGGGAGTAGGGTCAGCTCCTACAATGAGCAGTTCTTC	CASSLSSGSRVSSYNEQFF
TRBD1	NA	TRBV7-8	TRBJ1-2	TGTGCCAGCAGCTCACCGGGACAGGGGGCGGGCTACACCTTC	CASSSPGQGAGYTF
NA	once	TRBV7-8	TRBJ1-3	TGTGCCAGCAGCTTAGCGGCCAGACAACACTCTGGAAACACCATATATTTT	CASSLAARQHSGNTIYF
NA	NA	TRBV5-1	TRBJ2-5	TGCGCCAGCAGCCTACCCTTAAGAGAGACCCAGTACTTC	CASSLPLRETQYF
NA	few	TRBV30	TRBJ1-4	TGTGCCTGGAGTTCAGGGCAGGGGAAGAGAGCAACTAATGAAAAACTGTTTTTT	CAWSSGQGKRATNEKLFF
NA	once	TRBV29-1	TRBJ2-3	TGCAGCGTTGGGGTCGGCGGGGGCACAGATACGCAGTATTTT	CSVGVGGGTDTQYF
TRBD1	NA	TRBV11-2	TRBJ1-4	TGTGCCAGCAGCTTATCGGGACAGGGGGAAAAACTGTTTTTT	CASSLSGQGEKLFF
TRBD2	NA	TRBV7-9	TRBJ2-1	TGTGCCATCCCACTAGCGGGAGTTTATGAGCAGTTCTTC	CAIPLAGVYEQFF
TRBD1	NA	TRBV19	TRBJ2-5	TGTGCCAGTAGTCCCCGACAGGGTCCCCAAGAGACCCAGTACTTC	CASSPRQGPQETQYF
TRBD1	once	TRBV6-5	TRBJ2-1	TGTGCCAGCAGCCGCGGACAGGACTACAATGAGCAGTTCTTC	CASSRGQDYNEQFF
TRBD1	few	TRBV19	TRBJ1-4	TGTGCCAGTAGTACGGACAGGGTTGCGAATGAAAAACTGTTTTTT	CASSTDRVANEKLFF
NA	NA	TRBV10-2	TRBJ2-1	TGCGCCAGCCAGCCCAGGACCTACAATGAGCAGTTCTTC	CASQPRTYNEQFF
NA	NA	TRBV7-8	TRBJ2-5	TGTGCCAGCAGCTTAGACAGGGCCCAAGAGACCCAGTACTTC	CASSLDRAQETQYF
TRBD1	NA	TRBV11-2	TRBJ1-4	TGTGCCAGCAGCCGGAGAGACAGGGGACGGGGTGAAAAACTGTTTTTT	CASSRRDRGRGEKLFF
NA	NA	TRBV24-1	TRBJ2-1	TGTGCCACCAGTCTGTACAATGAGCAGTTCTTC	CATSLYNEQFF
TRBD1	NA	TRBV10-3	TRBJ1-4	TGTGCCATCAGTACCGGGACAGGGAATGAAAAACTGTTTTTT	CAISTGTGNEKLFF